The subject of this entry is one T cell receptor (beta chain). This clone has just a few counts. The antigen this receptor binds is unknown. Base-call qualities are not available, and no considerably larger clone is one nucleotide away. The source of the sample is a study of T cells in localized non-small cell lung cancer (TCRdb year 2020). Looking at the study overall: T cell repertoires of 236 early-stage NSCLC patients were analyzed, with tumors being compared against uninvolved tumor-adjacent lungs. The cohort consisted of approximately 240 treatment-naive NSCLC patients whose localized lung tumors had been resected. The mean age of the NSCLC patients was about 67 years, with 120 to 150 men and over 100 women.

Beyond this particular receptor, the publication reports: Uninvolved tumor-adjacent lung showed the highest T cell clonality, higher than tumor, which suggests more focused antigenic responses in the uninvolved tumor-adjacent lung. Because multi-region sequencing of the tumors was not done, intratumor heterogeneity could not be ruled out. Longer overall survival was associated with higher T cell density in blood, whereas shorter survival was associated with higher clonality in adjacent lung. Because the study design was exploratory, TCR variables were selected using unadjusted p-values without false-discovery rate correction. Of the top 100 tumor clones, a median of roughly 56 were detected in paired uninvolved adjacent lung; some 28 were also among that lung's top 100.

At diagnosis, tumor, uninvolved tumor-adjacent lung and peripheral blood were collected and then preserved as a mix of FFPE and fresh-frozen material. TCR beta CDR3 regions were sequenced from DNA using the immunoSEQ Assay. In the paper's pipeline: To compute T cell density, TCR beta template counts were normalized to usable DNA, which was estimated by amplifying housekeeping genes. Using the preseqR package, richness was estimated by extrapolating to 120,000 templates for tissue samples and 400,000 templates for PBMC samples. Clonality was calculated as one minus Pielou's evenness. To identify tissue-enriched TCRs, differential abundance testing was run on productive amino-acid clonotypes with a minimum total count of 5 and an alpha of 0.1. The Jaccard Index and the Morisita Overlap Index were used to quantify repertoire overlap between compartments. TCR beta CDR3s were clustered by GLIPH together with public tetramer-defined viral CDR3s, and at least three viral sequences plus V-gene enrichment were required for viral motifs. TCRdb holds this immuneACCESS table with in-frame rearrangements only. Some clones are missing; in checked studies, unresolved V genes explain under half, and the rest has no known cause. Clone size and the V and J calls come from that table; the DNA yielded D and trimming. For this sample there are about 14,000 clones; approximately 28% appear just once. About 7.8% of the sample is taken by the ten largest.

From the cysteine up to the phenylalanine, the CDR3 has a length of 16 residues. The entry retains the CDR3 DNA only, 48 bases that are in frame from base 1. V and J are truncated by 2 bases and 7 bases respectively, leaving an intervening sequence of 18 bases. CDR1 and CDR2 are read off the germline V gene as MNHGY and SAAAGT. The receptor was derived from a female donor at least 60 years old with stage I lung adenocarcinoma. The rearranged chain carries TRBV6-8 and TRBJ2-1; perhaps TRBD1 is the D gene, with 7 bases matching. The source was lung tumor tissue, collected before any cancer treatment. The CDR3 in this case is CASSYARGVVKNEQFF. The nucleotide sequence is TGTGCCAGCAGTTACGCCAGGGGGGTTGTGAAGAATGAGCAGTTCTTC.